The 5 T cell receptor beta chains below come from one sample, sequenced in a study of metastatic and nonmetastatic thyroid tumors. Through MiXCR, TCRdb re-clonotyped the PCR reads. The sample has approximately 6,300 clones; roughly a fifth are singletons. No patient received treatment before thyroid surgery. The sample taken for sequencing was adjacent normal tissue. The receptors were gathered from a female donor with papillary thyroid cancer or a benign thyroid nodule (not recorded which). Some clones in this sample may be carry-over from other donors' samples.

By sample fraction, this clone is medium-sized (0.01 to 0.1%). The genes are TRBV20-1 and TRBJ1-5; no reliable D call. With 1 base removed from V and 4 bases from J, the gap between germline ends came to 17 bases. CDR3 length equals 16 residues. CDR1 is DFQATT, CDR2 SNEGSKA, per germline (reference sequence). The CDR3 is CSARVFSTLQNQPQHF. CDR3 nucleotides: TGCAGTGCTAGAGTCTTTTCTACCCTCCAAAATCAGCCCCAGCATTTT.

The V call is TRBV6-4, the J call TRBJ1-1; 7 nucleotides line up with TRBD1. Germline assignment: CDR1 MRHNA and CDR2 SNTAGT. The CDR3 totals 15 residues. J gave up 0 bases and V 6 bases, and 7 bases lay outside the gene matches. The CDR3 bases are TGTGCCAGCAGGGGGCCTGGGACAGTGAACACTGAAGCTTTCTTT. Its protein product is CASRGPGTVNTEAFF.

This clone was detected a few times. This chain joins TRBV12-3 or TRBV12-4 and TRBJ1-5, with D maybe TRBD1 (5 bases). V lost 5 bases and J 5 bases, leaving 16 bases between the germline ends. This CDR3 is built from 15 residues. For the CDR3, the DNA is TGTGCCAGCAGTCAAGTCAGGGTCACTGATCAGCCCCAGCATTTT. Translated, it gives CASSQVRVTDQPQHF.

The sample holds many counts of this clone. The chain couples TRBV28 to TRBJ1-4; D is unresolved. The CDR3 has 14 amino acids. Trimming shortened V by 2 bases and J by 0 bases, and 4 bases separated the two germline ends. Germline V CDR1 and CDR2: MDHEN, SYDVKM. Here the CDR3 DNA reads TGTGCCAGCAGTTTAATTACAACTAATGAAAAACTGTTTTTT. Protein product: CASSLITTNEKLFF.

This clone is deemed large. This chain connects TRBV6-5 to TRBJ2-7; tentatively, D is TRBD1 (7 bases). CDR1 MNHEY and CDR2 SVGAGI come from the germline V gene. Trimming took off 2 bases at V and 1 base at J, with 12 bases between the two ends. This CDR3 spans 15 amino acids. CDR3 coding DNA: TGTGCCAGCAGTTACAGGGGGGACAGTTCCTACGAGCAGTACTTC. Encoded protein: CASSYRGDSSYEQYF.